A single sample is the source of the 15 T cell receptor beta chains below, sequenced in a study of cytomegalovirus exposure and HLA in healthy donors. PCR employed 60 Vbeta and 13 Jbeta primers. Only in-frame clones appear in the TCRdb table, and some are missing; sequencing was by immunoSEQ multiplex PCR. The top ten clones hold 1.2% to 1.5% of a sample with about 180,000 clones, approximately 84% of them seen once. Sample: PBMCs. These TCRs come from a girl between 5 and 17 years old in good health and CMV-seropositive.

This chain's CDR3 is CASSLNRDHEQYF. CDR3 nucleotides: TGTGCCAGCAGCTTAAACAGGGACCACGAGCAGTACTTC. V is TRBV7-3 and J is TRBJ2-7, with TRBD1 as a possible D gene (6 bases). CDR1 SGHTA and CDR2 FQGTGA come from the germline V gene. The V and J ends lost 1 base and 5 bases respectively, with 9 bases between them. The CDR3 sequence is 13 residues long.

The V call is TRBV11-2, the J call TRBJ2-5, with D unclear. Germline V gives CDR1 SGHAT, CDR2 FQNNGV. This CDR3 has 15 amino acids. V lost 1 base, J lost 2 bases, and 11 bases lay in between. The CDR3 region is CASSLGTQFQETQYF. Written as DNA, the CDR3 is TGTGCCAGCAGCTTAGGAACACAGTTTCAAGAGACCCAGTACTTC.

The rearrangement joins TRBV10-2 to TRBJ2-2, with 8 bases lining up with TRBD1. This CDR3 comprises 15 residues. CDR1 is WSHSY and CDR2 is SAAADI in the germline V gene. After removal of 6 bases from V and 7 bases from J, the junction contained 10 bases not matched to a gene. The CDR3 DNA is TGCGCCAGCAGCGAAAGACAGGGGTTGGGCGGGGAGCTGTTTTTT. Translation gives CASSERQGLGGELFF.

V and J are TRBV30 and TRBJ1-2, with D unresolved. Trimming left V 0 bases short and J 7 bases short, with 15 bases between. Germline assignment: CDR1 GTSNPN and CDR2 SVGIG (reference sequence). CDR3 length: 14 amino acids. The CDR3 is CAWSVQGGKGGYTF. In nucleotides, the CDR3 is TGTGCCTGGAGTGTACAAGGAGGGAAGGGTGGCTACACCTTC.

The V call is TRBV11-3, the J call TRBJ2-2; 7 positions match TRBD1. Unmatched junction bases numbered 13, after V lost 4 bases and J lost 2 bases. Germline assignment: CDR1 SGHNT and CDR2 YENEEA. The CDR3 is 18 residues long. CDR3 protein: CASSSNRGLDLNTGELFF. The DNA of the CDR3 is TGTGCCAGCAGCTCGAACAGGGGATTGGATTTAAACACCGGGGAGCTGTTTTTT.

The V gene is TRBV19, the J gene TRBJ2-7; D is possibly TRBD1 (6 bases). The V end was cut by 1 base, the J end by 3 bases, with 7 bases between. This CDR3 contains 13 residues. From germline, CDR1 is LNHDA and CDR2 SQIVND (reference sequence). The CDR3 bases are TGTGCCAGTAGTATAGCAGGGGACTACGAGCAGTACTTC. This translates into CASSIAGDYEQYF. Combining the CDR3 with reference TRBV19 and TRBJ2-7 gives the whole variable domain DGGITQSPKYLFRKEGQNVTLSCEQNLNHDAMYWYRQDPGQGLRLIYYSQIVNDFQKGDIAEGYSVSREKKESFPLTVTSAQKNPTAFYLCASSIAGDYEQYFGPGTRLTVT.

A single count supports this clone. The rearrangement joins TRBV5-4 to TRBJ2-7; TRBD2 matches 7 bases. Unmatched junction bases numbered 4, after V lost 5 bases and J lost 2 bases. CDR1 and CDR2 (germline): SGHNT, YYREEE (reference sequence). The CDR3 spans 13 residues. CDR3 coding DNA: TGTGCCAGCAGTTATGCGGGGGCCTACGAGCAGTACTTC. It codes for CASSYAGAYEQYF.

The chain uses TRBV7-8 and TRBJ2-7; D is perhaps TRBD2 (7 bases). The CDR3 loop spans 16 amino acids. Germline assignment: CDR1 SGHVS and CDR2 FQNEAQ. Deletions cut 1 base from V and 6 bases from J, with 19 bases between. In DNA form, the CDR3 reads TGTGCCAGCAGCTTAGGGGCTGCGGGGGCCCCAGGCGAGCAGTACTTC. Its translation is CASSLGAAGAPGEQYF.

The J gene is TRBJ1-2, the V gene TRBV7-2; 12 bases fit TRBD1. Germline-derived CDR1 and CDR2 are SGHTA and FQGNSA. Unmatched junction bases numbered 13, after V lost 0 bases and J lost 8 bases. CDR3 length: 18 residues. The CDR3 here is CASSLAPGQGAHRPGYTF. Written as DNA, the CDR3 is TGTGCCAGCAGCTTAGCCCCGGGACAGGGGGCGCATAGGCCGGGCTACACCTTC. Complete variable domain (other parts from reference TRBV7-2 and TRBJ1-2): GAGVSQSPSNKVTEKGKDVELRCDPISGHTALYWYRQSLGQGLEFLIYFQGNSAPDKSGLPSDRFSAERTGGSVSTLTIQRTQQEDSAVYLCASSLAPGQGAHRPGYTFGSGTRLTVV.

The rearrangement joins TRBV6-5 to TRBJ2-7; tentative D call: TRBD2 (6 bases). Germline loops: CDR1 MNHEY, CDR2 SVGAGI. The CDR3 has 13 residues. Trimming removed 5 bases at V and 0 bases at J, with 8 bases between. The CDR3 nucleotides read TGTGCCAGCAGTGGAGGGCCCTCCTACGAGCAGTACTTC. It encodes CASSGGPSYEQYF.

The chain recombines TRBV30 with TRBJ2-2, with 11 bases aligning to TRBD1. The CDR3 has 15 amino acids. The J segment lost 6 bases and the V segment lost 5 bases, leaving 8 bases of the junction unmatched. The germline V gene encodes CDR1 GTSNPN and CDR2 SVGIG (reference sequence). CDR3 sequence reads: CAWGGTGGSAGELFF. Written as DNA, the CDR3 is TGTGCCTGGGGGGGGACAGGGGGTTCGGCCGGGGAGCTGTTTTTT. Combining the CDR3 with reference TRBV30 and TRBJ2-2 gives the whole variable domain SQTIHQWPATLVQPVGSPLSLECTVEGTSNPNLYWYRQAAGRGLQLLFYSVGIGQISSEVPQNLSASRPQDRQFILSSKKLLLSDSGFYLCAWGGTGGSAGELFFGEGSRLTVL.

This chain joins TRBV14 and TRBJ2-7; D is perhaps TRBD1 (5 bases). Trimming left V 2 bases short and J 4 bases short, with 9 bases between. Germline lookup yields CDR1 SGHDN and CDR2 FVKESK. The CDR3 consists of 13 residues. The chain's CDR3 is CASSQQGSYEQYF. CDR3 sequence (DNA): TGTGCCAGCAGCCAACAGGGTAGTTACGAGCAGTACTTC.

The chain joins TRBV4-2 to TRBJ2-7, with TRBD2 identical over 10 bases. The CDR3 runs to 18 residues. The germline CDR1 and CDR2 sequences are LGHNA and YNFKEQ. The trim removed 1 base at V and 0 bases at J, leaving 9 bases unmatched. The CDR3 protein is CASSQGWLAGVGSYEQYF. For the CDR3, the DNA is TGTGCCAGCAGCCAAGGGTGGCTAGCGGGAGTGGGCTCCTACGAGCAGTACTTC.

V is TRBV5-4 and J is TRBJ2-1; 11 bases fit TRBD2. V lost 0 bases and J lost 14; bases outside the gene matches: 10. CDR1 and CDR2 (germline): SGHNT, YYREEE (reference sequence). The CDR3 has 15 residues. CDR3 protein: CASSLAASGGIREFF. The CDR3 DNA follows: TGTGCCAGCAGCTTGGCGGCTAGCGGGGGGATTAGGGAGTTCTTC.

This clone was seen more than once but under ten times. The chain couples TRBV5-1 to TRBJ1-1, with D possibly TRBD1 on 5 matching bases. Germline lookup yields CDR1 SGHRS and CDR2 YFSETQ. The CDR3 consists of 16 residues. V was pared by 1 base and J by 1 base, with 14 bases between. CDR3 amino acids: CASSLMYGATNTEAFF. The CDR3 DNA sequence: TGCGCCAGCAGCTTGATGTATGGGGCAACGAACACTGAAGCTTTCTTT.